This T cell receptor (beta chain) was observed in a study of T cells in Graves' hyperthyroidism and ophthalmopathy. Study results and caveats: A median around six months before onset, the model predicted ophthalmopathy. Blood shared most expanded thyroid clonotypes above 0.001.

RNA transcripts provided the source from which TCR beta CDR3 regions were amplified. In the first-round RT-PCR of the TCR CDR3, the HTBI primer set was used. From the multiplex PCR reads, TCRdb called clonotypes with MiXCR, one entry per CDR3 protein. The profile shows more than 500,000 distinct CDR3 sequences, more than 45% of them singletons. This CDR3 spans 16 amino acids. V was clipped by 2 bases and J by 5 bases, with 19 bases between them. Germline V gives CDR1 MNHEY, CDR2 SVGAGI. Exclusion criteria comprised uncontrolled infection, other autoimmune disease, pregnancy or lactation. Clinical symptoms, serum thyroxine, TRAb, thyroid ultrasound and orbital computed tomography established diagnosis. This clonotype was seen many times. The antigen remains unidentified.

This TCR derives from an adult woman with Graves' disease, either hyperthyroidism or ophthalmopathy (not recorded which). The rearrangement joins TRBV6-5 to TRBJ2-7; a possible D gene is TRBD2 (5 bases). Material: peripheral blood or thyroid tissue (not recorded which). The CDR3 sequence: CASSYPSSGKIDEQYF. CDR3 DNA sequence: TGTGCCAGCAGTTACCCCAGCTCCGGGAAGATCGACGAGCAGTACTTC.